This T cell receptor beta chain stems from a study of T-cell reconstitution after alpha-beta-depleted transplantation in children (dated by TCRdb to about 2016). About the study as a whole: Using TCR repertoire profiling, the study quantitatively followed how T-cell immune reconstitution unfolded in children after TCRalphabeta/CD19-depleted allogeneic hematopoietic cell transplantation.

Details on this clonotype: The specificity of this receptor is unknown. Base quality data are lacking; no much larger clone is found one base away.

From the germline V gene, CDR1 is SGHRS and CDR2 is YFSETQ. The CDR3 has 17 amino acids, counting the end cysteine and phenylalanine. Only the CDR3 portion is preserved as DNA: 51 bases, with reading frame beginning at the first base. Ends trimmed: V by 4 bases, J by 4 bases; bases unmatched to a gene: 7. General findings and caveats noted by the study authors: The high TCRbeta diversity at day 60 in some patients was ascribed to recipient T cells and intrathymic progenitors that had survived conditioning. About two months after transplant, the apparently early recovery of alphabetaT-cell counts reportedly depended on just several hundred clones that had expanded rapidly and came from non-depleted graft cells. Hyperexpanded clone frequencies declined over subsequent months; after one year, T-cell counts and TCRbeta diversity were mostly attributed to newly produced T cells.

The method was PCR. For sequencing, an Illumina HiSeq 2500 was employed. Molecular barcoding was employed in the preparation of TCR libraries, with unique molecular identifiers being used to normalize TCRbeta repertoire quantification. The public sequencing data were trimmed at Q25 with fastp and processed into clonotypes with MiXCR by TCRdb, which kept only in-frame beta chains. For every CDR3 protein sequence, its rows merge into one entry that carries the most common genes and DNA. The sample yields more than 100,000 distinct CDR3 sequences; 23% were counted once. Of the sample, roughly a tenth falls within the top ten clones. The sample's treatment or condition, from its label and the paper: allogeneic hematopoietic cell transplantation with graft depleted of TCRalphabeta T cells and CD19 B cells. The transplant recipients were children given TCRalphabeta/CD19-depleted allogeneic hematopoietic cell grafts.

The V and J segments used are TRBV5-1 and TRBJ2-3; TRBD2 fits 15 bases in the junction. The receptor was isolated from a male patient aged 2 to 9 who had a stem cell transplant for chronic granulomatous disease, so the T cells may come from the graft donor. Sequences were derived from PBMCs, mostly from graft donor cells, sampled 180 days after TCRalphabeta/CD19-depleted stem cell transplant. The sequenced DNA is TGCGCCAGCAGCCCCGGACTAGCGGGGGGGCGGCCAGATACGCAGTATTTT. This yields the protein CASSPGLAGGRPDTQYF.